This T cell receptor (beta chain) was retrieved from a study of T cell responses to AZD1222 COVID-19 vaccine. Study results and limitations: Clonal diversity was possibly underestimated, and the donors were mostly white British, with more females. Recipients of two AZD1222 doses showed rising Spike-specific TCR breadth and depth. Nearly half of unique spike-specific TCRs reportedly avoided B.1.351 and B.1.1.7 mutated regions. The number of AZD1222 recipients seropositive at baseline was only five or six.

Trimming at V came to 0 bases and at J to 5 bases, leaving 14 bases not matched to a gene. The V gene's germline CDR1 is MNHEY and CDR2 SVGEGT. The CDR3 has 18 residues. The repertoire was sequenced with immunoSEQ multiplex PCR; TCRdb's copy has only in-frame clones and lacks some. Here the sample spans about 200,000 clones, approximately 93% being singletons. On this clone itself: The antigen is not known.

This TCR was sampled from an adult who received the AZD1222 COVID-19 vaccine. The gene calls are TRBV6-2 or TRBV6-3 and TRBJ2-7; 9 positions match TRBD2. Sequencing used peripheral blood, obtained 28 days after the second AZD1222 dose. The CDR3 region is CASSYSPGTSRKANEQYF. DNA of the CDR3: TGTGCCAGCAGTTACTCTCCCGGGACTAGCAGGAAGGCTAACGAGCAGTACTTC.